The entry that follows covers one T cell receptor beta chain sequence. Its antigen is not identified. Germline CDR1 reads KGHDR; CDR2 reads SFDVKD. The CDR3 is made up of 15 amino acids. This specimen comes from a study of T cells expressing NK-cell markers. In the study overall: The study sequenced eight donors, seven HCMV-seropositive and one seronegative. Overall study results and limits: In a group of about 6 donors, dominant NKG2C+ clonotypes represented 1.0-7.0% of CD8+ T cells.

cDNA encoding TCR beta was synthesized via 5'RACE template switching incorporating UMIs. Each CDR3 protein gets one entry in TCRdb, which reprocessed the 5' RACE reads and gives no DNA. The sample has about 390,000 distinct CDR3 sequences, and its top ten clones hold roughly 10%. This TCR was sampled from a woman aged 45 to 65 in good health. This chain links TRBV24-1 with TRBJ2-4; lacking DNA, the TRBD1 call made by TCRdb goes unchecked. Sequencing was carried out using blood T cells: a sorted CD56 or NKG2C T cell subset, CD4+ or CD8+ T cells, or bulk PBMC T cells (not recorded which). CDR3 sequence reads: CATSAPRGAQNIQYF.